One sample yielded the 8 T cell receptor beta chains listed below, sequenced in a study of T cells in women clearing cervical HPV infection. The method was immunoSEQ multiplex PCR; TCRdb's version includes in-frame clones alone and lacks a portion of them. The table lists tens of thousands of clones, with approximately 22% in the top ten. Sequenced: blood buffy coat. These receptor sequences come from a woman aged 18 to 75 with a cervical HPV16 infection that either progressed to CIN3+ or cleared (not recorded which).

About this clone: The sequence runs out 3 residues before the end of the CDR3; the remainder is reconstructed from the germline J gene. This rearrangement joins TRBV7-3 to TRBJ2-5, with 7 bases aligning to TRBD2. Germline values: CDR1 SGHTA, CDR2 FQGTGA. The V gene end was trimmed by 3 bases and the J gene end by 4 bases; junction bases not matched to a gene: 2. The CDR3 contains 13 residues. Incomplete CDR3 DNA: TGTGCCAGCAGCTTGGCTAGCGGAGAGACC. This sequence encodes CASSLASGET. The entire CDR3 protein reads CASSLASGETQYF.

Comments on this clone: The read terminates 3 residues before the CDR3 end, so the remaining end is supplied by the germline J gene. The chain is built from TRBV6-2 or TRBV6-3 and TRBJ1-2; perhaps TRBD1 as D (6 bases). The CDR3 has 14 amino acids. V dropped 5 bases and J dropped 4 bases, with 14 bases sitting between them. Germline V gene sequence: CDR1 MNHEY, CDR2 SVGEGT. The CDR3 region is CASSQRQVGYGYTF. CDR3 DNA, as far as it was read: TGTGCCAGCAGTCAGAGACAGGTTGGCTATGGC.

As for this clone: The read terminates 3 residues before the CDR3 end, so the remaining end is supplied by the germline J gene. This rearrangement joins TRBV7-3 to TRBJ2-1, with 10 bases fitting TRBD2. The V segment lost 8 bases and the J segment 5 bases; nucleotides outside the gene matches: 9. The CDR3 extends over 15 amino acids. Germline values: CDR1 SGHTA, CDR2 FQGTGA. The DNA read from the CDR3 is TGTGCCAGCTCGCTGGAGCGGGAGGGAAACAATGAG. This encodes CASSLEREGNNE. The full CDR3 reads CASSLEREGNNEQFF.

Notes on this clone: Read sequence stops 3 residues before the CDR3 end, and the germline J gene provides the missing end. V usage is TRBV13 and J usage is TRBJ2-4; 9 bases are shared with TRBD1. Unmatched junction bases numbered 14, after V lost 5 bases and J lost 0 bases. The germline V gene encodes CDR1 PRHDT and CDR2 FYEKMQ (reference sequence). The length of the CDR3 is 19 residues. The CDR3 bases that were read are TGTGCCAGCAGCGCTTACGGGACAGGGCGAGTTTTAGCCAAAAACATT. As protein: CASSAYGTGRVLAKNI. The entire CDR3 reads CASSAYGTGRVLAKNIQYF.

In regard to this clone: The read stops 3 residues short of the end of the CDR3; the missing end is completed from the germline J gene. The rearrangement uses TRBV5-4 and TRBJ2-3; 11 bases are shared with TRBD2. Germline lookup yields CDR1 SGHNT and CDR2 YYREEE (reference sequence). The CDR3 sequence is 16 residues long. Germline trimming cut 4 bases from V and 0 bases from J; bases unmatched to any gene: 4. The CDR3 is CASSGLAGTSTDTQYF. The part of the CDR3 DNA that was read is TGTGCCAGCAGCGGACTAGCGGGCACAAGCACAGATACG.

About this clone itself: Coverage ceases 3 residues before the CDR3 finishes, and the germline J gene fills in the end. The V and J genes are TRBV6-4 and TRBJ2-3; 9 bases align to TRBD2. The J segment lost 7 bases and the V segment lost 0 bases, leaving 8 bases of the junction unmatched. Germline CDR1 MRHNA, CDR2 SNTAGT. The CDR3 sequence is 16 residues long. Incomplete CDR3 DNA: TGTGCCAGCAGTGACTCGAAGGCTAGCGGGAAATATACG. Translating gives CASSDSKASGKYT. The entire CDR3 sequence reads CASSDSKASGKYTQYF.

Notes on this clone: The read halts 3 residues ahead of the CDR3 end, with the missing end drawn from the germline J gene. The chain carries TRBV5-1 and TRBJ2-1, with D possibly being TRBD2 (6 bases). The germline V gene encodes CDR1 SGHRS and CDR2 YFSETQ. With 3 bases removed from V and 0 bases from J, the gap between germline ends came to 16 bases. The CDR3 extends over 17 amino acids. The sequenced CDR3 bases are TGCGCCAGCAGCTCCCAGACTAGGGCAAGCTCCTACAATGAG. Protein: CASSSQTRASSYNE. The full-length CDR3 reads as CASSSQTRASSYNEQFF.

A note on this clone: The sequence runs out 3 residues before the end of the CDR3; the remainder is reconstructed from the germline J gene. V usage is TRBV19 and J usage is TRBJ1-6, with TRBD1 as a possible D gene (6 bases). The CDR3 has 16 amino acids. Germline loops: CDR1 LNHDA, CDR2 SQIVND (reference sequence). With 0 bases removed from V and 7 bases from J, the gap between germline ends came to 13 bases. The CDR3 here is CASSIEFGRGNSPLHF. Incomplete CDR3 DNA: TGTGCCAGTAGTATAGAATTCGGCAGGGGAAATTCACCC.